The clone carrying this TCR beta chain was seen at least ten times. Its antigen is unknown. The data derive from a study of tumor-infiltrating lymphocytes in primary liver carcinoma. Study in general: Patients were both men and women, whose ages ran from 30 to 69 years. Study-wide points: Only about 8-24% of top clones were detected in all five tumor regions. Tumors significantly exceeded blood in top-250-clone fraction (p = 0.039). Overlap in tumor-adjacent and tumor-blood pairs fell below that of tumor region pairs.

Germline CDR1 reads MNHNS; CDR2 reads SASEGT. V was pared by 6 bases and J by 2 bases, with 8 bases between. This CDR3 region has 12 residues. The authors made TCR beta cDNA from 400 to 600 ng total RNA with a constant-region primer. ARM-PCR was slightly modified, and three nested multiplex PCR rounds with it gave rise to the TCR beta libraries. In the first two PCR rounds, TRBV1-TRBV30 forward primers were paired with a C-beta reverse primer, and each round lasted roughly 10 cycles. TCRdb analysed the multiplex PCR reads with MiXCR anew, one entry per CDR3 protein. The repertoire holds under 110,000 distinct CDR3 sequences, with about 62% as singletons. Extraction of RNA together with DNA used roughly 19-31 mg of unsorted bulk tissue.

The TCR comes from a woman aged 60-75 years with primary liver carcinoma and hepatitis B virus infection. The specimen sequenced was liver tumor tissue from sampling region 2. Regarding subset: tumor region T2, inferior pole. The chain carries TRBV6-1 and TRBJ2-7; no clear D gene. The CDR3 bases are TGTGCCAGCAGGGTAATCCCCTACGAGCAGTACTTC. This translates into CASRVIPYEQYF.